This T cell receptor beta chain was found in a study of low-dose radiotherapy and immunotherapy resistance in tumors. Study-wide context: With 1 Gy per fraction every two weeks, Cohort 2 accumulated 13 Gy across 26 weeks.

Both TCRalpha and TCRbeta chains were reverse transcribed with V-gene-specific primers. TCRs were amplified for 15 to 25 PCR cycles with a constant-region primer and V-primer adapter. In TCRdb, the reads were re-called with MiXCR into one record per CDR3 protein. The profile shows 95,000 to 100,000 distinct CDR3 sequences, more than 20% of them singletons. This CDR3 has 13 residues. Germline CDR1 is SNHLY and CDR2 is FYNNEI. Germline trimming cut 3 bases from V and 5 bases from J; bases unmatched to any gene: 3. The time point is: after trial treatment. Treatment meaning: LDRT plus nivolumab, ipilimumab, low-dose cyclophosphamide and aspirin (RACIN trial).

This specimen was PBMCs, taken after low-dose radiotherapy plus immunotherapy. This clonotype was sampled from a male donor with prostate cancer. This sequence joins TRBV2 and TRBJ2-5; TRBD1 matches 7 bases. DNA of the CDR3: TGTGCCAGCAGTGACGACAGGGTGGAGACCCAGTACTTC. It specifies CASSDDRVETQYF.